This T cell receptor beta chain was sequenced in a study of cytomegalovirus exposure and HLA in healthy donors. General study findings and limits: Indistinguishable V segments such as TRBV6-2 and TRBV6-3 were excluded.

A note on this clone: Its antigen remains unidentified.

Germline loops: CDR1 LNHDA, CDR2 SQIVND (reference sequence). This CDR3 is built from 14 residues. The V segment lost 4 bases and the J segment 8 bases; nucleotides outside the gene matches: 7. Primers included in the PCR were 60 Vbeta and 13 Jbeta primers. TCRdb keeps only in-frame clones here, not all; method: immunoSEQ multiplex PCR. The sample totals some 76,000 clones. The receptor was derived from a female donor in good health and CMV-seropositive. This chain uses TRBV19 with TRBJ1-4, with 7 bases identical to TRBD1. Sequencing input: PBMCs. The CDR3 DNA reads TGTGCCAGTAGTAGCCTACAGGGGAACGAAAAACTGTTTTTT. This sequence encodes CASSSLQGNEKLFF.